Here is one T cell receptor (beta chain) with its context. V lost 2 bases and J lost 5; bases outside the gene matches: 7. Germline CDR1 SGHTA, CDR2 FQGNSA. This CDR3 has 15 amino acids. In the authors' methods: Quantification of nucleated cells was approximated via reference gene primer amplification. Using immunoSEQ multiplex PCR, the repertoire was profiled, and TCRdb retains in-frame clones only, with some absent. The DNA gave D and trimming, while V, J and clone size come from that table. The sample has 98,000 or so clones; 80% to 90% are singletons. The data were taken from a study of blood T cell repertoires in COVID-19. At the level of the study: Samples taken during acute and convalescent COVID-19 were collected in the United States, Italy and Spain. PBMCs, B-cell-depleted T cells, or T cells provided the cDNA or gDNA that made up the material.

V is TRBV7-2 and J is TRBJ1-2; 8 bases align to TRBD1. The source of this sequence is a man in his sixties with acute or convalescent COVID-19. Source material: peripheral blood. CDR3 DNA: TGTGCCAGCAGCTTATACCAGGGGGCGGGGTATGGCTACACCTTC. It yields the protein CASSLYQGAGYGYTF.